What follows are 15 T cell receptor beta chains derived from one specimen sequenced in a study of shared clonotypes between healthy human individuals. Some clones are missing from TCRdb's copy, which holds only in-frame ones; the method was immunoSEQ multiplex PCR. Of over 2 million clones listed, 85% to 95% were seen once; the top ten hold about 0.36%. The sample taken for sequencing was naive CD4+ T cells from PBMCs. Subset indicated: CD45RA+ positively selected. The receptor source for this set is a man aged 18 to 30 in good health. Some clones in this sample may be carry-over from other donors' samples.

This chain links TRBV5-6 with TRBJ2-7; D may be TRBD2 (6 bases). Trimming took 1 base from V and 0 from J, leaving 8 bases between them. The germline V gene encodes CDR1 SGHDT and CDR2 YYEEEE. The length of the CDR3 is 14 residues. This CDR3 is CASSLFGSSYEQYF. CDR3 sequence (DNA): TGTGCCAGCAGCTTGTTCGGGAGCTCCTACGAGCAGTACTTC.

The chain is built from TRBV11-2 and TRBJ2-1; the D gene is possibly TRBD2 (5 bases). The germline gives CDR1 SGHAT, CDR2 FQNNGV. This CDR3 has 15 residues. V shed 1 base and J shed 0 bases, with 7 bases lying between them. The CDR3 nucleotides are TGTGCCAGCAGCTTAGTTCGGGGCTCCTACAATGAGCAGTTCTTC. This sequence encodes CASSLVRGSYNEQFF.

The V call is TRBV9, the J call TRBJ2-7; 10 bases agree with TRBD2. Germline CDR1 is SGDLS and CDR2 is YYNGEE. CDR3 length: 16 residues. V lost 3 bases and J lost 5; bases outside the gene matches: 11. CDR3 coding DNA: TGTGCCAGCAGCGCCGGATTAGCGGGAGGAAGGGACGAGCAGTACTTC. Translated: CASSAGLAGGRDEQYF. The full variable domain, rest sourced from reference TRBV9 and TRBJ2-7, is DSGVTQTPKHLITATGQRVTLRCSPRSGDLSVYWYQQSLDQGLQFLIQYYNGEERAKGNILERFSAQQFPDLHSELNLSSLELGDSALYFCASSAGLAGGRDEQYFGPGTRLTVT.

The J gene is TRBJ1-2, the V gene TRBV5-5; a possible D gene is TRBD1 (6 bases). The germline V and J ends were trimmed by 1 base and 6 bases, with 7 bases remaining between them. Germline lookup yields CDR1 SGHKS and CDR2 YYEKEE (reference sequence). CDR3 length equals 12 residues. In DNA form, the CDR3 reads TGTGCCAGCAGCTTGAACAGGGATGGCTACACCTTC. Its translation is CASSLNRDGYTF.

V is TRBV28 and J is TRBJ2-2; TRBD2 aligns across 13 bases. V dropped 5 bases and J dropped 5; count of bases not matched to a gene: 8. Germline assignment: CDR1 MDHEN and CDR2 SYDVKM. The CDR3 covers 17 residues. CDR3 region: CASSRKLAGGMTGELFF. DNA for the CDR3: TGTGCCAGCAGTCGAAAACTAGCGGGAGGGATGACCGGGGAGCTGTTTTTT.

This clone was picked up one time. This chain uses TRBV5-4 with TRBJ2-2; no firm D call. CDR3 length: 17 amino acids. V shed 0 bases and J shed 5 bases, with 17 bases lying between them. Germline loops: CDR1 SGHNT, CDR2 YYREEE (reference sequence). CDR3 DNA: TGTGCCAGCAGCTTGGACGCGACCCGTATGGGAACCGGGGAGCTGTTTTTT. It encodes CASSLDATRMGTGELFF.

This clone was seen a single time. This sequence joins TRBV7-8 and TRBJ1-1; possibly TRBD1 for D (5 bases). Germline CDR1 SGHVS, CDR2 FQNEAQ. V lost 5 bases and J 8 bases, leaving 15 bases between the germline ends. The CDR3 is 13 residues long. CDR3 coding DNA: TGTGCCAGCAGCCCGCCAGGCCGGGGGGAAGCTTTCTTT. The encoded protein is CASSPPGRGEAFF.

V and J are TRBV28 and TRBJ2-7; 7 nucleotides agree with TRBD2. The CDR3 has 17 amino acids. V shed 1 base, J shed 5 bases, and the junction held 14 bases outside the gene matches. Germline CDR1 is MDHEN and CDR2 is SYDVKM. For the CDR3, the DNA is TGTGCCAGCAGTTTATTGGGGGGGTCACTCTTCACCCACGAGCAGTACTTC. Amino acid sequence: CASSLLGGSLFTHEQYF.

The CDR3, as DNA: TGCGCCAGCAGCTTGGGTCGGCCCAGGCTGAACACTGAAGCTTTCTTT. The encoded protein is CASSLGRPRLNTEAFF. V and J are TRBV5-1 and TRBJ1-1, with D hard to call. The V gene lost 0 bases and the J gene lost 0 bases, with 12 bases spanning the gap. Looked up from germline, CDR1 is SGHRS and CDR2 is YFSETQ. The CDR3 runs to 16 residues.

The chain uses TRBV25-1 and TRBJ2-5, with TRBD1 identical over 9 bases. With V trimmed by 4 bases and J by 5 bases, 14 bases remained unmatched. Per germline, CDR1 MGHDK and CDR2 SYGVNS. CDR3 length equals 17 residues. CDR3 region: CASSALPGQGFRETQYF. CDR3 nucleotide sequence: TGTGCCAGCAGTGCGTTGCCGGGACAGGGATTTCGGGAGACCCAGTACTTC.

J is TRBJ1-6 and V is TRBV6-5; no definite D call. The ends were cut back, 6 bases at V and 9 bases at J, with 9 bases in the middle. The CDR3 loop spans 12 amino acids. Per the germline V gene, CDR1 is MNHEY and CDR2 is SVGAGI. The CDR3 DNA reads TGTGCCAGCAGAGCGACCGGTTCACCCCTCCACTTT. As protein: CASRATGSPLHF.

V and J are TRBV7-8 and TRBJ1-1; 9 bases are a match to TRBD1. This CDR3 contains 14 residues. The germline V gene encodes CDR1 SGHVS and CDR2 FQNEAQ. The V and J ends lost 5 bases and 4 bases, in that order; junction bases with no gene match: 5. As DNA, the CDR3 is TGTGCCAGCAGCACTAGACAGGGGGGCACTGAAGCTTTCTTT. It yields the protein CASSTRQGGTEAFF.

The rearrangement links TRBV7-9 to TRBJ2-5; D is perhaps TRBD1 or TRBD2 (6 bases each). This CDR3 contains 12 residues. Germline assignment: CDR1 SEHNR and CDR2 FQNEAQ (reference sequence). Trimming left V 7 bases short and J 5 bases short, with 11 bases between. Here the CDR3 DNA reads TGTGCCAGCAAGGGGGGCGGGGAGACCCAGTACTTC. Protein sequence: CASKGGGETQYF.

This clone was seen only once. The chain links TRBV5-1 to TRBJ1-1; 8 bases are shared with TRBD1. CDR3 length equals 15 residues. Trimming removed 0 bases from V and 4 bases from J; junction bases left unmatched: 5. The germline V gene encodes CDR1 SGHRS and CDR2 YFSETQ. CDR3 loop: CASSLDDRGGTEAFF. The CDR3 bases are TGCGCCAGCAGCTTGGATGACAGGGGTGGCACTGAAGCTTTCTTT.

The V and J genes are TRBV9 and TRBJ2-7; TRBD1 might be the D (5 bases). Between the trimmed V and J ends, which lost 4 bases and 2 bases, there was a span of 16 bases. This CDR3 region has 15 residues. Germline loops: CDR1 SGDLS, CDR2 YYNGEE. This chain's CDR3 is CASSPRRAGTYEQYF. CDR3 nucleotides: TGTGCCAGCAGCCCACGTCGGGCAGGGACCTACGAGCAGTACTTC.